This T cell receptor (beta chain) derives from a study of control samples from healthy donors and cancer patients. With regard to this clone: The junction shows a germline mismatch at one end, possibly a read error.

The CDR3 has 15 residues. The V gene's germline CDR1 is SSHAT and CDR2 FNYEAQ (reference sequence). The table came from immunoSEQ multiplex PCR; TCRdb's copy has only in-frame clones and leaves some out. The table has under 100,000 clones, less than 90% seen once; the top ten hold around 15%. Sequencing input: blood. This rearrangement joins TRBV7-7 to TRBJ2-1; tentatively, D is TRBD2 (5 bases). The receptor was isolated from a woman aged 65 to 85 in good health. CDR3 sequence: CASSLGGPPVHEQFF. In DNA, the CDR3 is TGTGCTAGCAGCTTAGGAGGCCCCCCCGTCCATGAGCAGTTCTTC.